This entry concerns a single TCR beta chain. Its antigen remains unidentified. The data derive from a study of cytomegalovirus exposure and HLA in healthy donors. Study results and limitations: Excluded were some V segments that proved indistinguishable, including TRBV6-2 and TRBV6-3. Later findings reportedly placed an Asian-associated ancestry cluster below the roughly 700-donor mean for N-insertions. Follow-up analysis later connected one missense variant in DCLRE1C with trimming of TCR beta V- and J-genes. Overall, roughly 170 TCR beta chains were annotated as cytomegalovirus-associated.

The PCR had 60 Vbeta and 13 Jbeta primers. The repertoire was sequenced with immunoSEQ multiplex PCR; TCRdb's copy has only in-frame clones and lacks some. The sample records more than 110,000 clones, approximately 80% being singletons. Germline V CDR1 and CDR2: LNHDA, SQIVND (reference sequence). Trimming cost V 5 bases and J 7 bases; bases outside gene matches: 7. The CDR3 totals 15 residues. The chain has TRBV19 and TRBJ1-4; 10 nucleotides align to TRBD1. The source is a male donor in good health and CMV-seronegative. The sequencing sample was made of PBMCs. As DNA, the CDR3 is TGTGCCAGTAGTTTCGTGGACAGGGGGGCTGAAAAACTGTTTTTT. Translating it yields CASSFVDRGAEKLFF.